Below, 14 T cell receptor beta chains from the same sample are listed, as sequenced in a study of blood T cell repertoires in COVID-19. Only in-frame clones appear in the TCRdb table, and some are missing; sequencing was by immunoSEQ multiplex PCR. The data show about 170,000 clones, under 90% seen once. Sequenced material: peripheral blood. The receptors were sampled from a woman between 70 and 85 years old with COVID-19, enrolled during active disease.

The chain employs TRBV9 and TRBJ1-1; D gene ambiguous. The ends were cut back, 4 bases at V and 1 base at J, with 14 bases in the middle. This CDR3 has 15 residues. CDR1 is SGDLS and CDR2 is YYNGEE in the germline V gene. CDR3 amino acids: CASSPRSARNTEAFF. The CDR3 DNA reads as TGTGCCAGCAGCCCCCGGAGCGCCCGGAACACTGAAGCTTTCTTT.

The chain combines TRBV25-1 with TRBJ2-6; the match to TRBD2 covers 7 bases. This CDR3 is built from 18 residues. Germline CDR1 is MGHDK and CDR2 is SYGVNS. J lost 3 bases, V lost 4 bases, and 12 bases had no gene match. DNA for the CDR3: TGTGCCAGCAGTGCCCGGGAGGCGTCTCGTGATGGGGCCAACGTCCTGACTTTC. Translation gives CASSAREASRDGANVLTF.

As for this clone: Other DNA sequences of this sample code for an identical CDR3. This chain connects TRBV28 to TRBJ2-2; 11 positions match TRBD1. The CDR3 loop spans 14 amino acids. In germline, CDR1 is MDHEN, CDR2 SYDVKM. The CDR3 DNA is TGTGCTGGAAGGACAGGGGGCAACACCGGGGAGCTGTTTTTT. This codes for CAGRTGGNTGELFF.

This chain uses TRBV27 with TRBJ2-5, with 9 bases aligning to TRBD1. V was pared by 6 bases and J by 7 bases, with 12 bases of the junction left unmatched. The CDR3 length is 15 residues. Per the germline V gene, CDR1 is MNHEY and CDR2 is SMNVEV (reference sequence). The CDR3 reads CASRGRTGATGTQYF. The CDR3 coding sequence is TGTGCCAGCAGGGGGAGGACAGGGGCCACCGGGACCCAGTACTTC.

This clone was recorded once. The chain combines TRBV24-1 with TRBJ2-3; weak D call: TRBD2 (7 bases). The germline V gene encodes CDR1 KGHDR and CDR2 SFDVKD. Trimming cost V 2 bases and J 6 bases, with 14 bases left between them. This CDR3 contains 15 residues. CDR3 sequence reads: CATSDSVGGRDTQYF. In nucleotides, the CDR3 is TGTGCCACCAGTGATTCGGTGGGGGGGCGGGATACGCAGTATTTT.

The CDR3 spells CASSEQIYGYTF. The CDR3 nucleotides read TGTGCCAGCAGTGAACAGATATATGGCTACACCTTC. This chain connects TRBV6-1 to TRBJ1-2; D unresolved. The ends were cut back, 2 bases at V and 5 bases at J, with 6 bases in the middle. This CDR3 region has 12 residues. The germline CDR1 and CDR2 sequences are MNHNS and SASEGT.

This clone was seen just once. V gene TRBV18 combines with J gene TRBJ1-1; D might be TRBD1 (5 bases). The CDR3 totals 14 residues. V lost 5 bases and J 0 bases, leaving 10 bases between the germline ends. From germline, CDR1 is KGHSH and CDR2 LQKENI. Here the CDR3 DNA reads TGTGCCAGCTCAGTTAAGGGGATGAACACTGAAGCTTTCTTT. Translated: CASSVKGMNTEAFF.

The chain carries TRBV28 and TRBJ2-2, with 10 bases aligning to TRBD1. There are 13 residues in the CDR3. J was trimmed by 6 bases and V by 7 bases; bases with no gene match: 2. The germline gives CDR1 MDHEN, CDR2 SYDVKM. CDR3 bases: TGTGCCAGCATCGGACAGGGGGCCGGGGAGCTGTTTTTT. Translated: CASIGQGAGELFF.

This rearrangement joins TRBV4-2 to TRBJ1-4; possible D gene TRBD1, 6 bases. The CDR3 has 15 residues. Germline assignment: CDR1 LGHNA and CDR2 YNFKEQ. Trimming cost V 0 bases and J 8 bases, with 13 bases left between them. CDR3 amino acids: CASSQELQGGEKLFF. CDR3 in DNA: TGTGCCAGCAGCCAAGAATTACAGGGTGGCGAAAAACTGTTTTTT.

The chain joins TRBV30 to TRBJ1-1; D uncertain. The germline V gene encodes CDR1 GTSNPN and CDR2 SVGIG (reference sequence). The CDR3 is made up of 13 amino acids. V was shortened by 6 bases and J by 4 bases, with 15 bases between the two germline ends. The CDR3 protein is CACRPHEGTEAFF. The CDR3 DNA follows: TGTGCCTGCCGACCCCACGAGGGCACTGAAGCTTTCTTT.

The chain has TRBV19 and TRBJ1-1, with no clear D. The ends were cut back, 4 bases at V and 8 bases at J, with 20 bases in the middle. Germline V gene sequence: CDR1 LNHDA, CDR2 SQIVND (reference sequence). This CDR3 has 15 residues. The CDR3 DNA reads TGTGCCAGTAGTACGCCCAGCGGTTACCGCGGGGAAGCTTTCTTT. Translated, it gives CASSTPSGYRGEAFF.

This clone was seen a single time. The CDR3 protein is CASSQGAYDEQYV. The CDR3 region has the DNA TGTGCCAGCAGCCAAGGGGCCTACGACGAGCAGTACGTC. The chain couples TRBV4-2 to TRBJ2-7; D gene ambiguous. Germline CDR1 and CDR2: LGHNA and YNFKEQ. The CDR3 has 13 amino acids. Between the trimmed V and J ends, which lost 1 base and 5 bases, there was a span of 9 bases.

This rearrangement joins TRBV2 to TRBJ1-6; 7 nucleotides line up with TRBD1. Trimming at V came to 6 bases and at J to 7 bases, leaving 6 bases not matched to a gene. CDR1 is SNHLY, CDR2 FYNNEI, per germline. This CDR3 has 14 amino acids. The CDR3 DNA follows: TGTGCCAGCAGACAGGGGATGAGCAATTCACCCCTCCACTTT. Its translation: CASRQGMSNSPLHF.

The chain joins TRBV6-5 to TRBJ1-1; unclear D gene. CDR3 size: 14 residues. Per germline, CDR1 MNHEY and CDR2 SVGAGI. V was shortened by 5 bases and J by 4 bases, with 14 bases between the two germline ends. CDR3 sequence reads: CASSTGSGSTEAFF. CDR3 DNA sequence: TGTGCCAGCAGTACCGGGTCCGGGAGCACTGAAGCTTTCTTT.